This passage covers 14 T cell receptor beta chains from one sample sequenced in a study of blood T cell repertoires in COVID-19. Sequenced by immunoSEQ multiplex PCR; TCRdb stores in-frame clones only, minus some. Among about 130,000 clones listed, approximately 84% were seen once. The sequenced material came from peripheral blood. Receptor source: a man between 65 and 79 years old with acute or convalescent COVID-19.

V is TRBV15 and J is TRBJ2-3, with 9 bases identical to TRBD2. Germline CDR1 and CDR2: LNHNV and YYDKDF (reference sequence). The CDR3 is 16 amino acids. J gave up 5 bases and V 0 bases, and 6 bases lay outside the gene matches. CDR3 nucleotides: TGTGCCACCAGCAGAGATCGGGCGGGGGGGCGAGATACGCAGTATTTT. Its translation: CATSRDRAGGRDTQYF. Using reference TRBV15 and TRBJ2-3 for the parts outside the CDR3, the full variable domain is DAMVIQNPRYQVTQFGKPVTLSCSQTLNHNVMYWYQQKSSQAPKLLFHYYDKDFNNEADTPDNFQSRRPNTSFCFLDIRSPGLGDTAMYLCATSRDRAGGRDTQYFGPGTRLTVL.

This clone showed up just once. V and J are TRBV18 and TRBJ1-5; 8 positions agree with TRBD1. This CDR3 is built from 13 residues. Trimming took 3 bases from V and 6 from J; bases not matched to a gene: 1. Germline V gene data show CDR1 as KGHSH and CDR2 as LQKENI. In DNA form, the CDR3 reads TGTGCCAGCTCACCGGACAGGGTTCAGCCCCAGCATTTT. This sequence encodes CASSPDRVQPQHF.

This clone has more than one count but fewer than ten. V gene TRBV2 combines with J gene TRBJ2-3; 10 nucleotides match TRBD2. The V gene's germline CDR1 is SNHLY and CDR2 FYNNEI. The CDR3 loop spans 15 amino acids. The V and J ends lost 6 bases and 4 bases, in that order; junction bases with no gene match: 7. The CDR3 region is CASRGGTSDSDTQYF. The CDR3 bases are TGTGCCAGCAGGGGCGGGACTAGCGACTCAGATACGCAGTATTTT.

J is TRBJ2-7 and V is TRBV10-1, with no clear D. Trimming pared 5 bases from V and 0 bases from J, leaving 11 bases between. Looked up from germline, CDR1 is WNHNN and CDR2 is SYGVQD (reference sequence). CDR3 length: 14 amino acids. The CDR3 reads CASSPSTGSYEQYF. DNA of the CDR3: TGCGCCAGCAGTCCTTCAACCGGCTCCTACGAGCAGTACTTC.

V usage is TRBV7-8 and J usage is TRBJ1-4; 7 positions match TRBD1. The germline CDR1 and CDR2 sequences are SGHVS and FQNEAQ. J gave up 5 bases and V 5 bases, and 8 bases lay outside the gene matches. The CDR3 sequence is 15 residues long. CDR3 sequence (DNA): TGTGCCAGCAGCCTAACGGGACAGAAAAATGAAAAACTGTTTTTT. It encodes CASSLTGQKNEKLFF.

The rearrangement uses TRBV12-2 and TRBJ1-5; TRBD1, the table's D call, was not compared with the DNA. TRBV12-2 has pseudogene status. CDR3 length: 20 residues. The CDR3 is CASRLETPRDRAQILQPQHF. CDR3 bases: TGTGCAAGTCGCTTAGAAACGCCCCGGGACAGGGCCCAGATACTGCAGCCCCAGCATTTT.

This clone has only a few counts. This chain connects TRBV5-1 to TRBJ2-7; D gene unclear. Per germline, CDR1 SGHRS and CDR2 YFSETQ. Trimming left V 0 bases short and J 6 bases short, with 13 bases between. The CDR3 totals 14 residues. CDR3 nucleotides: TGCGCCAGCAGCTTGGCACTGCGTCCCGGCGAGCAGTACTTC. Protein: CASSLALRPGEQYF.

The chain couples TRBV6-1 to TRBJ1-2; TRBD1 is a possible D gene (5 bases). V lost 3 bases to trimming and J lost 7 bases, with 21 bases between them. There are 16 residues in the CDR3. Germline CDR1 is MNHNS and CDR2 is SASEGT. Written as DNA, the CDR3 is TGTGCCAGCAGTGATCCCTTTGACAGCCCAAAGGGTGGCTACACCTTC. This encodes CASSDPFDSPKGGYTF.

The V gene is TRBV5-1, the J gene TRBJ2-7, with TRBD1 matching 9 bases. The CDR3 has 14 amino acids. The V gene's germline CDR1 is SGHRS and CDR2 YFSETQ. The V gene end was trimmed by 3 bases and the J gene end by 4 bases; junction bases not matched to a gene: 5. Here the CDR3 reads CASSSGQGPYEQYF. Here the CDR3 DNA reads TGCGCCAGCAGCTCGGGACAGGGCCCTTACGAGCAGTACTTC.

The gene calls are TRBV19 and TRBJ2-1, with 10 bases aligning to TRBD2. The CDR3 has 15 amino acids. Germline values: CDR1 LNHDA, CDR2 SQIVND (reference sequence). V shed 4 bases, J shed 5 bases, and the junction held 5 bases outside the gene matches. The CDR3 region is CASSNLAGGDNEQFF. The CDR3, as DNA: TGTGCCAGTAGTAACTTAGCGGGGGGTGACAATGAGCAGTTCTTC. The variable domain in full, completed from reference TRBV19 and TRBJ2-1, reads DGGITQSPKYLFRKEGQNVTLSCEQNLNHDAMYWYRQDPGQGLRLIYYSQIVNDFQKGDIAEGYSVSREKKESFPLTVTSAQKNPTAFYLCASSNLAGGDNEQFFGPGTRLTVL.

The chain links TRBV2 to TRBJ1-1; 8 nucleotides line up with TRBD1. V trimming: 7 bases; J trimming: 3 bases; junction bases outside the gene matches: 13. Looked up from germline, CDR1 is SNHLY and CDR2 is FYNNEI. The CDR3 spans 16 residues. DNA of the CDR3: TGTGCCAGCATACCGGGCCTCAGGGGGCCGGACACTGAAGCTTTCTTT. Translation: CASIPGLRGPDTEAFF.

The rearrangement uses TRBV6-5 and TRBJ1-6, with D possibly matching TRBD1 (6 bases). Germline CDR1 MNHEY, CDR2 SVGAGI. This CDR3 is built from 14 residues. Trimming shortened V by 6 bases and J by 7 bases, and 13 bases separated the two germline ends. The CDR3 here is CASRKGEFNSPLHF. The CDR3, as DNA: TGTGCCAGCAGGAAGGGGGAGTTCAATTCACCCCTCCACTTT.

The chain uses TRBV5-1 and TRBJ2-1; 8 nucleotides line up with TRBD2. The germline V gene encodes CDR1 SGHRS and CDR2 YFSETQ. With V trimmed by 0 bases and J by 5 bases, 4 bases remained unmatched. CDR3 length: 15 amino acids. The CDR3 loop reads CASSLGGSGNNEQFF. As DNA, the CDR3 is TGCGCCAGCAGCTTGGGAGGTAGCGGGAACAATGAGCAGTTCTTC.

The chain links TRBV4-2 to TRBJ1-4, with D hard to call. CDR3 length equals 15 residues. Trimming shortened V by 0 bases and J by 7 bases, and 12 bases separated the two germline ends. Germline-derived CDR1 and CDR2 are LGHNA and YNFKEQ. The CDR3 reads CASSQDSTRGEKLFF. CDR3 DNA sequence: TGTGCCAGCAGCCAAGACTCTACCCGAGGTGAAAAACTGTTTTTT.